Presented here are 22 T cell receptor beta chains from one specimen sequenced in a study of Ad26.COV2.S vaccination and SARS-CoV-2 variants. Documented treatment: 15 to 20 received Ad26.COV2.S at low or high dose, single or two shots; roughly five received placebo; per-sample allocation not given. The investigators took samples on day 63 after the first vaccine or placebo injection. The repertoire was sequenced with immunoSEQ multiplex PCR; TCRdb's copy has only in-frame clones and lacks some. The sample carries more than 300,000 clones, 86% recorded once. The starting material was peripheral blood, obtained in a trial of Ad26.COV2.S vaccine versus placebo. These receptors all stem from a person aged 18 to 59 who received the Ad26.COV2.S COVID-19 vaccine or a placebo.

This rearrangement joins TRBV18 to TRBJ1-2; D gene ambiguous. The CDR3 totals 14 residues. Trimming cost V 0 bases and J 4 bases, with 9 bases left between them. CDR1 is KGHSH, CDR2 LQKENI, per germline. The CDR3 nucleotides read TGTGCCAGCTCACCACCTCAGGAAGCCTATGGCTACACCTTC. As protein: CASSPPQEAYGYTF.

The chain joins TRBV3-1 (or the pseudogene TRBV3-2) to TRBJ1-6; D not certain. This CDR3 comprises 17 residues. The V gene's germline CDR1 is LGHDT and CDR2 YNNKEL (reference sequence). V gave up 0 bases and J gave up 7 bases, with 16 bases separating them. The CDR3 sequence: CASSQDIRSARNSPLHF. CDR3 nucleotide sequence: TGTGCCAGCAGCCAAGATATTAGGTCAGCTAGAAATTCACCCCTCCACTTT.

The rearrangement joins TRBV6-2 or TRBV6-3 to TRBJ2-1; D not certain. The germline CDR1 and CDR2 sequences are MNHEY and SVGEGT. V lost 2 bases to trimming and J lost 15 bases, with 11 bases between them. This CDR3 comprises 11 residues. CDR3 in DNA: TGTGCCAGCAGTTACATGACGGCTTGGTTCTTC. Encoded protein: CASSYMTAWFF.

This clone was seen a handful of times. The J gene is TRBJ1-2, the V gene TRBV6-6; 8 bases agree with TRBD1. After removal of 5 bases from V and 6 bases from J, the junction contained 8 bases not matched to a gene. Germline V gene sequence: CDR1 MNHNY, CDR2 SVGAGI (reference sequence). The CDR3 extends over 14 amino acids. CDR3 nucleotides: TGTGCCAGCAGTCCTTCGCAGGGGGCCCATGGCTACACCTTC. Amino acids: CASSPSQGAHGYTF.

This clone was observed a few times. The rearrangement joins TRBV5-1 to TRBJ2-7; the D call may be TRBD1 or TRBD2 (5 bases each). The germline V and J ends were trimmed by 0 bases and 0 bases, with 7 bases remaining between them. The CDR3 runs 14 residues. Germline lookup yields CDR1 SGHRS and CDR2 YFSETQ. The CDR3 reads CASSLAGTSYEQYF. The CDR3 bases are TGCGCCAGCAGCTTGGCAGGGACCTCCTACGAGCAGTACTTC.

This clone was counted only a few times. This rearrangement joins TRBV24-1 to TRBJ1-1; D ambiguous. CDR1 is KGHDR, CDR2 SFDVKD, per germline. The CDR3 sequence is 15 residues long. The ends were cut back, 6 bases at V and 0 bases at J, with 13 bases in the middle. This CDR3 reads CATSPREGMNTEAFF. The CDR3, as DNA: TGTGCCACCAGTCCCCGGGAGGGAATGAACACTGAAGCTTTCTTT.

V is TRBV7-6 and J is TRBJ1-4; D possibly corresponds to TRBD1 (5 bases). CDR1 is SGHVS, CDR2 FNYEAQ, per germline. The CDR3 spans 16 residues. Trimming took 1 base from V and 8 from J, leaving 17 bases between them. The CDR3 DNA is TGTGCCAGCAGCTTAGAGTTTCCAGGGCCCCAGGAAAAACTGTTTTTT. Translated, it gives CASSLEFPGPQEKLFF. Full variable domain (outside the CDR3, taken from reference TRBV7-6 and TRBJ1-4): GAGVSQSPRYKVTKRGQDVALRCDPISGHVSLYWYRQALGQGPEFLTYFNYEAQQDKSGLPNDRFSAERPEGSISTLTIQRTEQRDSAMYRCASSLEFPGPQEKLFFGSGTQLSVL.

In this sample, this clone turned up once. The V gene is TRBV9, the J gene TRBJ2-3; possible D gene TRBD2, 6 bases. Looked up from germline, CDR1 is SGDLS and CDR2 is YYNGEE. V was trimmed by 10 bases and J by 2 bases, leaving 23 bases between them. The CDR3 is made up of 16 amino acids. The CDR3 nucleotides are TGTGCCGGTATTAAGGGTAGCGGAGATTACACAGATACGCAGTATTTT. It codes for CAGIKGSGDYTDTQYF.

This clone was seen many times. This chain connects TRBV2 to TRBJ2-7; D perhaps matches TRBD2 (6 bases). Germline values: CDR1 SNHLY, CDR2 FYNNEI. Trimming left V 6 bases short and J 3 bases short, with 9 bases between. The CDR3 sequence is 12 residues long. The CDR3 is CASRGGFYEQYF. CDR3 sequence (DNA): TGTGCCAGCAGGGGGGGATTCTACGAGCAGTACTTC. Together with reference TRBV2 and TRBJ2-7, the CDR3 gives the full variable domain: EPEVTQTPSHQVTQMGQEVILRCVPISNHLYFYWYRQILGQKVEFLVSFYNNEISEKSEIFDDQFSVERPDGSNFTLKIRSTKLEDSAMYFCASRGGFYEQYFGPGTRLTVT.

This clone was found once. The rearrangement links TRBV19 to TRBJ1-4, with D perhaps TRBD1 (6 bases). Looked up from germline, CDR1 is LNHDA and CDR2 is SQIVND (reference sequence). This CDR3 spans 14 amino acids. V was trimmed by 3 bases and J by 7 bases, leaving 12 bases between them. The CDR3 sequence: CASSIGQGSEKLFF. CDR3 coding DNA: TGTGCCAGTAGTATCGGGCAGGGGAGTGAAAAACTGTTTTTT.

The J gene is TRBJ2-1, the V gene TRBV19, with 8 bases aligning to TRBD2. The germline V gene encodes CDR1 LNHDA and CDR2 SQIVND (reference sequence). The J segment lost 2 bases and the V segment lost 7 bases, leaving 4 bases of the junction unmatched. This CDR3 spans 14 amino acids. The DNA for the CDR3 is TGTGCCAGTAAGGGAGCGGGGGCCTACAATGAGCAGTTCTTC. It encodes CASKGAGAYNEQFF.

The rearrangement links TRBV6-5 to TRBJ2-3, with 7 bases lining up with TRBD1. Germline V gives CDR1 MNHEY, CDR2 SVGAGI. This CDR3 comprises 15 residues. The J segment lost 3 bases and the V segment lost 3 bases, leaving 6 bases of the junction unmatched. The CDR3 DNA follows: TGTGCCAGCAGTTATGTGAGACAGGGAACAGATACGCAGTATTTT. Protein sequence: CASSYVRQGTDTQYF.

This clone was seen only once. CDR3 in DNA: TGCGCCAGCAGCTTGAGAGGAGTCGACTATGGCTACACCTTC. Amino acid sequence: CASSLRGVDYGYTF. This chain uses TRBV5-1 with TRBJ1-2, with D uncertain. CDR1 is SGHRS and CDR2 is YFSETQ in the germline V gene. The CDR3 totals 14 residues. Trimming pared 1 base from V and 3 bases from J, leaving 10 bases between.

CDR3 DNA: TGTGCCAGTAGCCATGGGGGGACTAGGAACGAGCAGTACTTC. The encoded protein is CASSHGGTRNEQYF. The gene calls are TRBV19 and TRBJ2-7; 8 bases are a match to TRBD2. The V and J ends lost 6 bases and 5 bases, in that order; junction bases with no gene match: 9. The CDR3 spans 14 residues. Germline-derived CDR1 and CDR2 are LNHDA and SQIVND (reference sequence).

The chain combines TRBV11-3 with TRBJ2-1; possible D gene TRBD2, 6 bases. Germline values: CDR1 SGHNT, CDR2 YENEEA. The V end lost 4 bases, the J end lost 1 base, and 14 bases lay between the germline ends. This CDR3 contains 16 residues. In DNA form, the CDR3 reads TGTGCCAGCAGCTCGGGGGTAGAGCTTTCCTACAATGAGCAGTTCTTC. This sequence encodes CASSSGVELSYNEQFF.

This sequence joins TRBV7-2 and TRBJ2-7; TRBD1 is a possible D gene (6 bases). CDR3 length equals 13 residues. Trimming left V 7 bases short and J 0 bases short, with 10 bases between. Germline assignment: CDR1 SGHTA and CDR2 FQGNSA. The CDR3 DNA reads TGTGCCAGCACTCAGGGGAGCTCCTACGAGCAGTACTTC. Its protein is CASTQGSSYEQYF.

The CDR3 coding sequence is TGTGCCACCAGTGACCCCTCTAGCGGCTCCTACGAGCAGTACTTC. It codes for CATSDPSSGSYEQYF. The V gene is TRBV24-1, the J gene TRBJ2-7; 7 nucleotides match TRBD2. The length of the CDR3 is 15 residues. Germline V gives CDR1 KGHDR, CDR2 SFDVKD. The V gene end was trimmed by 4 bases and the J gene end by 0 bases; junction bases not matched to a gene: 5.

The chain employs TRBV7-9 and TRBJ2-7; 7 bases line up with TRBD1. The V gene end was trimmed by 2 bases and the J gene end by 6 bases; junction bases not matched to a gene: 13. This CDR3 spans 16 amino acids. CDR1 is SEHNR, CDR2 FQNEAQ, per germline (reference sequence). CDR3 in amino acids: CASSLTTRQGRSEQYF. CDR3 sequence (DNA): TGTGCCAGCAGCTTAACCACCCGACAGGGTAGATCCGAGCAGTACTTC.

The V gene is TRBV12-3 or TRBV12-4, the J gene TRBJ1-1, with 8 bases that match TRBD1. The trim removed 5 bases at V and 2 bases at J, leaving 1 base unmatched. The CDR3 extends over 13 amino acids. The CDR3 DNA is TGTGCCAGCAGTGGACAGGGTAACACTGAAGCTTTCTTT. It yields the protein CASSGQGNTEAFF.

The genes are TRBV5-1 and TRBJ2-1; no clear D gene. CDR3 length equals 15 residues. The V gene lost 4 bases and the J gene lost 9 bases, with 20 bases spanning the gap. Germline V gene lookup returns CDR1 SGHRS and CDR2 YFSETQ. The CDR3: CASSPLSRSSGEQFF. In DNA, the CDR3 is TGCGCCAGCAGCCCTCTGAGCAGGTCGAGTGGTGAGCAGTTCTTC.

V usage is TRBV28 and J usage is TRBJ1-2; 10 bases are shared with TRBD1. V shed 5 bases and J 4 bases; nucleotides not matched to a gene: 7. Germline V gene data show CDR1 as MDHEN and CDR2 as SYDVKM. The CDR3 extends over 15 amino acids. CDR3 loop: CASSPGQGPTYGYTF. CDR3 in DNA: TGTGCCAGCAGTCCGGGACAGGGGCCGACCTATGGCTACACCTTC.

This clone was picked up one time. This rearrangement joins TRBV6-6 to TRBJ1-5; D gene unclear. The germline V gene encodes CDR1 MNHNY and CDR2 SVGAGI (reference sequence). V was shortened by 2 bases and J by 2 bases, with 13 bases between the two germline ends. The CDR3 is 16 residues long. CDR3: CASSYRQDAGNQPQHF. The CDR3 DNA follows: TGTGCCAGCAGTTACCGGCAGGATGCAGGCAATCAGCCCCAGCATTTT.